This T cell receptor (beta chain) was documented in a study of cytomegalovirus exposure and HLA in healthy donors. Broader study findings: In a later analysis, CMV-associated beta chains were mostly HLA-associated, it appeared. The study recorded 160 or so TCR beta chains that were cytomegalovirus-associated.

Of note for this clone: As yet, its antigen is unknown.

Germline V gene lookup returns CDR1 LNHNV and CDR2 YYDKDF (reference sequence). Trimming cost V 0 bases and J 1 base, with 9 bases left between them. The CDR3 covers 15 residues. 60 Vbeta and 13 Jbeta primers were used in PCR. In the original processing: Later analysis identified roughly 84 million unique TCR beta chains, 9 million to 13 million shared. Here immunoSEQ multiplex PCR was the method, and the copy in TCRdb shows in-frame clones only, minus some. V and J calls and clone size are given by that table; D and trimming were obtained from the DNA. This table holds around 130,000 clones, about three quarters found once.

This TCR derives from a human donor in good health. This chain joins TRBV15 and TRBJ1-1; D is uncertain. The sequenced sample consisted of PBMCs. This CDR3 is CATSRDRSGNTEAFF. CDR3 sequence (DNA): TGTGCCACCAGCAGAGATCGTTCGGGGAACACTGAAGCTTTCTTT.